This TCR beta chain was captured in a study of cytomegalovirus exposure and HLA in healthy donors. Regarding the study as a whole: Cytomegalovirus-associated TCR beta chains were listed, numbering under 200. In a later analysis, HLA-associated beta chains showed higher expansion and lower generation probabilities than comparable chains. A later analysis revealed that TCR association rates differed between HLA loci, peaking at DRB1 and bottoming out at HLA-C.

The PCR contained 60 Vbeta and 13 Jbeta primers. Assay: immunoSEQ multiplex PCR; the TCRdb copy retains only in-frame clones and omits some. Among roughly 190,000 clones, about four fifths were seen once, and the ten largest hold about 3%. Deletions cut 0 bases from V and 5 bases from J, with 15 bases between. CDR3 length equals 16 residues. Germline V gives CDR1 SGHDT, CDR2 YYEEEE. As for this clone: The antigen is unknown.

This chain connects TRBV5-6 to TRBJ2-1, with D tentatively TRBD2 (5 bases). Sequenced sample: PBMCs. The sequence was obtained from a female donor in good health and CMV-seronegative. The CDR3 nucleotides are TGTGCCAGCAGCTTGGTGGCGGGTGGGCGGAACAATGAGCAGTTCTTC. The encoded protein is CASSLVAGGRNNEQFF.